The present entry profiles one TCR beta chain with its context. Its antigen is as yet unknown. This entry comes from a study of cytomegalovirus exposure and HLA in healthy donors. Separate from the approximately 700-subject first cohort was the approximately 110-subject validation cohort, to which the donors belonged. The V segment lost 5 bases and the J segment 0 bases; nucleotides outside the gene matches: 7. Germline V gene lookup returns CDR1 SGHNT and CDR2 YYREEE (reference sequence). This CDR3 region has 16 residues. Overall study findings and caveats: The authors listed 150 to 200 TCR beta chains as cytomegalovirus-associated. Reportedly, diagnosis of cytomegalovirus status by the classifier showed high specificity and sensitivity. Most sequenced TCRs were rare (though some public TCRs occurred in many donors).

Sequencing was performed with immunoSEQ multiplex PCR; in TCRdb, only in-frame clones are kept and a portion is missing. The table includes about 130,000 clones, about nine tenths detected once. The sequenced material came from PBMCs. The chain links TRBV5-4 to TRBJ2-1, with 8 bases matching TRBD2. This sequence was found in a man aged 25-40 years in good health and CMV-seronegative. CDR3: CASSLNSGSSYNEQFF. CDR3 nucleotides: TGTGCCAGCAGTCTGAACAGCGGGAGCTCCTACAATGAGCAGTTCTTC.